A selection of T cell receptor beta chains follows, all from one sample in a study of T-cell memory formation after mild COVID-19. TCRdb processed the 5' RACE reads anew with MiXCR; each CDR3 protein has one entry. The table records 350,000 to 500,000 distinct CDR3 sequences, less than 25% of them present only once. Sequencing used PBMCs or a T cell subset sorted from them (not recorded which). The receptors shown here come from an adult woman who had mild COVID-19 (a few samples of this study predate the infection). Cell type and time point are not known. Each CDR3 is given with its conserved first and last residue. Fields, in order: J gene, D gene, clone size, CDR3 length, V gene, CDR3 DNA, CDR3 protein. The D gene is left open where the match is weak. Clone size is shown for a subset of rows, as once, few, many or a class of expanded clone.

>TRBJ2-7|TRBD2|.|19|TRBV7-9
TGTGCCAGCAGCTTGGTTAGCGGGAGGGCCATCCTTTCTCGGTACGAGCAGTACTTC
CASSLVSGRAILSRYEQYF
>TRBJ2-4|.|few|17|TRBV7-9
TGTGCCAGCAGCCCCCAGGCCAGCGGGCCAGTCAAAAACATTCAGTACTTC
CASSPQASGPVKNIQYF
>TRBJ2-1|.|.|14|TRBV12-3/TRBV12-4
TGTGCCAGCAGTCCCCCGCGTTCCTACAATGAGCAGTTCTTC
CASSPPRSYNEQFF
>TRBJ2-7|.|few|11|TRBV29-1
TGCAGCGGGGGGGTGGTCTACGAGCAGTACTTC
CSGGVVYEQYF
>TRBJ1-1|.|.|13|TRBV6-2/TRBV6-3
TGTGCCAGCAGTTATAGGCAGCTAAACTCGGCTTTCTTT
CASSYRQLNSAFF
>TRBJ2-1|TRBD1|many|15|TRBV29-1
TGCAGCGTTGAACCGCTCGACAGGGGGCTAAATGAGCAGTTCTTC
CSVEPLDRGLNEQFF
>TRBJ2-2|TRBD2|few|18|TRBV5-5
TGTGCCAGCAGCTCCCTAAGACTAGCGGGGGGTATCACCGGGGAGCTGTTTTTT
CASSSLRLAGGITGELFF
>TRBJ2-3|TRBD2|.|18|TRBV14
TGTGCCAGCAGCCAAACAGGACTAGCGGGGACCATCACAGATACGCAGTATTTT
CASSQTGLAGTITDTQYF
>TRBJ1-2|TRBD1|few|13|TRBV20-1
TGCAGTGCTAGAGATAGACAGGGGTATGGCTACACCTTC
CSARDRQGYGYTF
>TRBJ2-7|TRBD2|few|15|TRBV20-1
TGCAGTGCTCGTTCGGGGGGGACATCGCGTGGCGAGCAGTACTTC
CSARSGGTSRGEQYF
>TRBJ2-1|.|.|11|TRBV3-1
TGTGCCAGCAGCCATGCGGGCGGGCAGTTCTTC
CASSHAGGQFF
>TRBJ1-1|.|few|13|TRBV7-8
TGTGCCAGCAGCTCTAAAGTGAACACTGAAGCTTTCTTT
CASSSKVNTEAFF
>TRBJ1-3|.|.|14|TRBV4-3
TGCGCCAGCAGCCAACGAAGCTCTGGAAACACCATATATTTT
CASSQRSSGNTIYF
>TRBJ2-6|TRBD2|.|18|TRBV7-8
TGTGCCAGCAGCCTTAGACTAGCGGGCGCCTCTGGGGCCAACGTCCTGACTTTC
CASSLRLAGASGANVLTF
>TRBJ1-5|.|.|13|TRBV27
TGTGCCAGCAGTTTATTCAGAGGTCAGCCCCAGCATTTT
CASSLFRGQPQHF
>TRBJ2-1|TRBD2|.|13|TRBV7-6
TGTGCCAGCTGGAGCGGGGGGGACAATGAGCAGTTCTTC
CASWSGGDNEQFF
>TRBJ2-5|.|.|16|TRBV6-5
TGTGCCAGCAGTTACGCCGGGACTGGGGGGAAAGAGACCCAGTACTTC
CASSYAGTGGKETQYF
>TRBJ1-2|.|.|13|TRBV20-1
TGCAGTGCTAGAGAGGACACGAACTATGGCTACACCTTC
CSAREDTNYGYTF
>TRBJ1-5|TRBD1|few|13|TRBV5-5
TGTGCCAGCAGCTTTTCAGGGGGACAGCCCCAGCATTTT
CASSFSGGQPQHF
>TRBJ1-5|.|few|15|TRBV5-5
TGTGCCAGCAGCTTTTGGGACGGAACTAATCAGCCCCAGCATTTT
CASSFWDGTNQPQHF
>TRBJ2-7|.|few|14|TRBV5-1
TGCGCCAGCAGCTTGGACGGGCCTCACTACGAGCAGTACTTC
CASSLDGPHYEQYF
>TRBJ2-5|TRBD2|.|17|TRBV7-3
TGTGCCAGCAGCTTCGGACTAGCGGTTCCGTACCAAGAGACCCAGTACTTC
CASSFGLAVPYQETQYF
>TRBJ2-7|.|.|13|TRBV4-1
TGCGCCAGCGCAACTATCTCTGGCTACGAGCAGTACTTC
CASATISGYEQYF
>TRBJ2-7|.|few|18|TRBV29-1
TGCAGCGTTGAAGACCCGAAGGGGACCGGGAGCGACTCCTACGAGCAGTACTTC
CSVEDPKGTGSDSYEQYF